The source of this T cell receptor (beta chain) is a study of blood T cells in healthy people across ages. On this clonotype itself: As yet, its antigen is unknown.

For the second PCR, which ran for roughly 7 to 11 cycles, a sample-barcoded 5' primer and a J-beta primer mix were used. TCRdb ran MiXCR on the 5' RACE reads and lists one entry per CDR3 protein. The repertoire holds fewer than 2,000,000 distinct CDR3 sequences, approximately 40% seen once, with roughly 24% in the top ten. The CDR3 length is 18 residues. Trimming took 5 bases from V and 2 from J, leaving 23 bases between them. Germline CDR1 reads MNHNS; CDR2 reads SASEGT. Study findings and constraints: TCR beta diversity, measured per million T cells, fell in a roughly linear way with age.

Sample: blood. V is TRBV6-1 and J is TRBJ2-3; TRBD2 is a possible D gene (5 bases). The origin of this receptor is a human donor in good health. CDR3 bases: TGTGCCAGCAGTCCCCGTTTAGGACTGGGAGATACCACAGATACGCAGTATTTT. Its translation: CASSPRLGLGDTTDTQYF.